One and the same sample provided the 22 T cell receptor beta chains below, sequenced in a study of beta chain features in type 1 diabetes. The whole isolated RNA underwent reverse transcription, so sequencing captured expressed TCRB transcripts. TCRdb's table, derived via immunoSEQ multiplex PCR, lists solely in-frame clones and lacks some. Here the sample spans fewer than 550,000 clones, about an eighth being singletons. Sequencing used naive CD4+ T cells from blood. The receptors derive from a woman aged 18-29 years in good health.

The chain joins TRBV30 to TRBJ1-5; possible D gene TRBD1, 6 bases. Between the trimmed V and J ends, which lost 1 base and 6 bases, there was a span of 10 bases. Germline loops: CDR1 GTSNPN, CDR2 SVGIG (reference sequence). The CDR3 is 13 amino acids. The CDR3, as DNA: TGTGCCTGGAGTGACCAGGGGAGTCAGCCCCAGCATTTT. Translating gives CAWSDQGSQPQHF.

CDR3 sequence: CASGGTTYNEQFF. Here the CDR3 DNA reads TGTGCCAGCGGGGGGACAACCTACAATGAGCAGTTCTTC. The V gene is TRBV28, the J gene TRBJ2-1, with D perhaps TRBD1 or TRBD2 (6 bases each). Per the germline V gene, CDR1 is MDHEN and CDR2 is SYDVKM. This CDR3 has 13 residues. V was pared by 8 bases and J by 2 bases, with 10 bases between.

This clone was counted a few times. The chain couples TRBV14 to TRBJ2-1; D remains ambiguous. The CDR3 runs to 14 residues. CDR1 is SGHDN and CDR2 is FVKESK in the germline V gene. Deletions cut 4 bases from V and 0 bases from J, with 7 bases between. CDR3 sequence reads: CASSLRGSYNEQFF. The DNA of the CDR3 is TGTGCCAGCAGCCTCCGAGGCTCCTACAATGAGCAGTTCTTC.

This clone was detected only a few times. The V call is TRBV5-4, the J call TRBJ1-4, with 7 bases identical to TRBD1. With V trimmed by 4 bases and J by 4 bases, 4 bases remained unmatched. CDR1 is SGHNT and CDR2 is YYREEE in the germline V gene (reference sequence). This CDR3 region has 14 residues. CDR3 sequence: CASSVTGVNEKLFF. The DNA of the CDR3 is TGTGCCAGCAGCGTAACAGGGGTTAATGAAAAACTGTTTTTT. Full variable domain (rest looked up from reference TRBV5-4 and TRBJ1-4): ETGVTQSPTHLIKTRGQQVTLRCSSQSGHNTVSWYQQALGQGPQFIFQYYREEENGRGNFPPRFSGLQFPNYSSELNVNALELDDSALYLCASSVTGVNEKLFFGSGTQLSVL.

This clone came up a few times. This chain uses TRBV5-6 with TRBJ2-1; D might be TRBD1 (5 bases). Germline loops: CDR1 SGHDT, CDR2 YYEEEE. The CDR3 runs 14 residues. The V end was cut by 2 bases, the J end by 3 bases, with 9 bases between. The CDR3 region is CASSFKGIYNEQFF. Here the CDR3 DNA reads TGTGCCAGCAGCTTTAAGGGGATCTACAATGAGCAGTTCTTC.

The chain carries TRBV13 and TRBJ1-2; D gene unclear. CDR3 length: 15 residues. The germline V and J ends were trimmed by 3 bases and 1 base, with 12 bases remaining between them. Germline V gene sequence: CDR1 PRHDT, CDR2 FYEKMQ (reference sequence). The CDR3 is CASSLSEWFNYGYTF. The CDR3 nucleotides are TGTGCCAGCAGCTTGAGCGAGTGGTTTAACTATGGCTACACCTTC.

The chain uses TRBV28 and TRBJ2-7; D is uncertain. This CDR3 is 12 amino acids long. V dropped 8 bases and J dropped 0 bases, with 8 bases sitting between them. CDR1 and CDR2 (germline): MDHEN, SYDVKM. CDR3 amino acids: CASQPSSYEQYV. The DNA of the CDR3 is TGTGCCAGCCAGCCTAGCTCCTACGAGCAGTACGTC.

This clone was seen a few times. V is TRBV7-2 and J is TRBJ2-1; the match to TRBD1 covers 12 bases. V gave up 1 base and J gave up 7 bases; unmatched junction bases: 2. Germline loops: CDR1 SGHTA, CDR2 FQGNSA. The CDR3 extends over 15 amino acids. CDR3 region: CASSLGDRGQNEQFF. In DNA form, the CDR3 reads TGTGCCAGCAGCTTAGGGGACAGGGGGCAGAATGAGCAGTTCTTC.

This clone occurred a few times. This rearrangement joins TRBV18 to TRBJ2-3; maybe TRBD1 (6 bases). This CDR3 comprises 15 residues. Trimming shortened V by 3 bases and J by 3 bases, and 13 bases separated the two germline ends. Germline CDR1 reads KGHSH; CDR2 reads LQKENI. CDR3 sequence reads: CASSPRKGETDTQYF. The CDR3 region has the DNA TGTGCCAGCTCACCGCGAAAGGGGGAGACAGATACGCAGTATTTT. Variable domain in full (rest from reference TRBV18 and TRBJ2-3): NAGVMQNPRHLVRRRGQEARLRCSPMKGHSHVYWYRQLPEEGLKFMVYLQKENIIDESGMPKERFSAEFPKEGPSILRIQQVVRGDSAAYFCASSPRKGETDTQYFGPGTRLTVL.

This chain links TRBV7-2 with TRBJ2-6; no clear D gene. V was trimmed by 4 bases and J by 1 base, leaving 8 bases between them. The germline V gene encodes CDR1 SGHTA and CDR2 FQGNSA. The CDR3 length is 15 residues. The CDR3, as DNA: TGTGCCAGCAGCTACAGTGGATCTGGGGCCAACGTCCTGACTTTC. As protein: CASSYSGSGANVLTF.

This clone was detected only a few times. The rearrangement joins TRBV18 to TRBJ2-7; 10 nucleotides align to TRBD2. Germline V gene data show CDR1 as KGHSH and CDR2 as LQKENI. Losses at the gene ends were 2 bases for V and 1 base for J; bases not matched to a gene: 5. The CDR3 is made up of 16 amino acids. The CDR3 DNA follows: TGTGCCAGCTCACCAATGGGACTAGCGATTTCCTACGAGCAGTACTTC. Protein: CASSPMGLAISYEQYF.

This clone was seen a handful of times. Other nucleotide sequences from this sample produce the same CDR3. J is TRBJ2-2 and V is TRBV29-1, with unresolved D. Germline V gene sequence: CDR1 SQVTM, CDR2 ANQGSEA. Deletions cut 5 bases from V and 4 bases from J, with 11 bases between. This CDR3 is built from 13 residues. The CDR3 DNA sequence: TGCAGCGTTTCTGGCTATAGCACCGGGGAGCTGTTTTTT. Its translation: CSVSGYSTGELFF.

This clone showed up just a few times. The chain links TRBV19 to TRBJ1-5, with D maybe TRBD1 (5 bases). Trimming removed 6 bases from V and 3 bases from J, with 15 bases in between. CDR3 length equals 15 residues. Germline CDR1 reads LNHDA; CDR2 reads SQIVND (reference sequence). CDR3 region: CASSPGREANQPQHF. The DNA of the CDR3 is TGTGCCAGTAGCCCGGGCAGGGAGGCCAATCAGCCCCAGCATTTT.

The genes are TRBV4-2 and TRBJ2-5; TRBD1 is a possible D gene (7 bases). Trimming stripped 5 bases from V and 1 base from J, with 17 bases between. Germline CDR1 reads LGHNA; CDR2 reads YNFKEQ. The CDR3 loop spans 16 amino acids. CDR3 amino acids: CASSAQGGSFQETQYF. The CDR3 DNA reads TGTGCCAGCAGCGCCCAGGGGGGAAGCTTCCAAGAGACCCAGTACTTC.

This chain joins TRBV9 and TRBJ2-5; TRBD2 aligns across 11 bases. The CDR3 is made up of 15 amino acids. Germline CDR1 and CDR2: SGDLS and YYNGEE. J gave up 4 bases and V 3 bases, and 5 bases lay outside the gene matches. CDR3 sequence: CASSADGTSGETQYF. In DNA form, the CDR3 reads TGTGCCAGCAGCGCAGACGGGACTAGCGGAGAGACCCAGTACTTC. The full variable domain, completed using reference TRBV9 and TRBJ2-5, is DSGVTQTPKHLITATGQRVTLRCSPRSGDLSVYWYQQSLDQGLQFLIQYYNGEERAKGNILERFSAQQFPDLHSELNLSSLELGDSALYFCASSADGTSGETQYFGPGTRLLVL.

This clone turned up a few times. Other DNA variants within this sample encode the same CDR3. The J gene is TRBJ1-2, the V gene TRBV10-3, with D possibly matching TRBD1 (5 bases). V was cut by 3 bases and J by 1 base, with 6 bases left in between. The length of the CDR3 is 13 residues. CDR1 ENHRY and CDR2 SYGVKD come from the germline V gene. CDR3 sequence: CAISEQVNYGYTF. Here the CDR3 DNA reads TGTGCCATCAGTGAACAGGTTAACTATGGCTACACCTTC.

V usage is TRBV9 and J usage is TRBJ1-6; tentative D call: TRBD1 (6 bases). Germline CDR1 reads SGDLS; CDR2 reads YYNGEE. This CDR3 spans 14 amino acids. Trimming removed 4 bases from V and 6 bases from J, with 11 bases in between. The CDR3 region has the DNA TGTGCCAGCAGCCCGACGGGGGCTAATTCACCCCTCCACTTT. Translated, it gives CASSPTGANSPLHF.

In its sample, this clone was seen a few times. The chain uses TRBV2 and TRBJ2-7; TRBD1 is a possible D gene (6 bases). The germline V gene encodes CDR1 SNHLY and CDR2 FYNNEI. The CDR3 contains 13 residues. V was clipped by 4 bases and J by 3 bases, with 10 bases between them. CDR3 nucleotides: TGTGCCAGCAGTGCCCTACAGGGCTACGAGCAGTACTTC. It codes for CASSALQGYEQYF.

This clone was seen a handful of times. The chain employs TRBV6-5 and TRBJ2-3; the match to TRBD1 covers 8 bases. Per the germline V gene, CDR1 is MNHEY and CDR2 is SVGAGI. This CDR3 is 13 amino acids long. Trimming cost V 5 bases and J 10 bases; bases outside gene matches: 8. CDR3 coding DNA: TGTGCCAGCAGTCCCAGGGGGCGCGGGCCGCAGTATTTT. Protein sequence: CASSPRGRGPQYF.

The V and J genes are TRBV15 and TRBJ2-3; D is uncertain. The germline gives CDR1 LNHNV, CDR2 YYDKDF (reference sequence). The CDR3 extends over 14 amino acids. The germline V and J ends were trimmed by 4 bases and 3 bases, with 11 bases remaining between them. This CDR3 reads CATSNRSRTDTQYF. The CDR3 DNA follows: TGTGCCACCAGCAACAGAAGTAGGACAGATACGCAGTATTTT.

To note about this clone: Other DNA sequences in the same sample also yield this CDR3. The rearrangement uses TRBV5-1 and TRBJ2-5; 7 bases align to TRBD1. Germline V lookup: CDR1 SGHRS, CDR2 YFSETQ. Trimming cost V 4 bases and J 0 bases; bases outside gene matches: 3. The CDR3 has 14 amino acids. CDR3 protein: CASSLQGYQETQYF. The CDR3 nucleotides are TGCGCCAGCAGCCTACAGGGGTACCAAGAGACCCAGTACTTC.

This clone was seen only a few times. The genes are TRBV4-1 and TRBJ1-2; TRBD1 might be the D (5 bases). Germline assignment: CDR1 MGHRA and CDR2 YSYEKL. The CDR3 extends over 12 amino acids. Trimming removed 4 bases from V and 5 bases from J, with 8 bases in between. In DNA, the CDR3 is TGCGCCAGCAGCCCGGGGCTATATGGCTACACCTTC. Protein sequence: CASSPGLYGYTF.